What follows describes a single T cell receptor (beta chain). Assay used: immunoSEQ multiplex PCR; TCRdb lists only in-frame clones, some missing. Of some 700,000 clones in the sample, over 75% were seen once. The V gene end was trimmed by 0 bases and the J gene end by 11 bases; junction bases not matched to a gene: 7. Germline assignment: CDR1 MGHRA and CDR2 YSYEKL. CDR3 length: 15 residues. The sample originates from a study of shared T cell receptors in the human thymus. These records were also assigned to another study, of human thymus T cells. That investigation notes: The sample donors, healthy Finnish infants, were having corrective surgery for congenital heart defects. Thymus pieces cut out during corrective heart surgery were the tissue that was used. Apparent bias marked the V and J gene usage of thymic and blood repertoires.

The rearrangement joins TRBV4-1 to TRBJ1-6; 7 bases match TRBD1. Material for sequencing was thymocytes. The sequence came from a girl under three years old with a congenital heart defect. In DNA form, the CDR3 reads TGCGCCAGCAGCCAAGAAAACAGGGGAGGTACACCCCTCCACTTT. This translates into CASSQENRGGTPLHF.